The 32 T cell receptor beta chains below all came from one sample that was sequenced in a study of blood T cell repertoires in COVID-19. Generated by immunoSEQ multiplex PCR, the TCRdb table keeps only in-frame clones and is missing some. This table holds 200,000 to 250,000 clones, 70% to 90% found once. The specimen sequenced was PBMCs or T cells enriched from blood (not recorded which). These receptors came from a middle-aged woman with acute COVID-19.

The V call is TRBV27, the J call TRBJ2-1; 10 bases match TRBD1. V trimming: 5 bases; J trimming: 6 bases; junction bases outside the gene matches: 7. The length of the CDR3 is 15 residues. From germline, CDR1 is MNHEY and CDR2 SMNVEV (reference sequence). CDR3 DNA: TGTGCCAGCAGTCCTCAGACAGGGGGCTCCAATGAGCAGTTCTTC. Protein sequence: CASSPQTGGSNEQFF.

The chain carries TRBV19 and TRBJ1-5, with D perhaps matching TRBD1 (5 bases). Germline values: CDR1 LNHDA, CDR2 SQIVND (reference sequence). The CDR3 extends over 16 amino acids. Trimming stripped 1 base from V and 4 bases from J, with 14 bases between. The CDR3 coding sequence is TGTGCCAGTAGTATAGGGACAAAAGGGTGGAATCAGCCCCAGCATTTT. It specifies CASSIGTKGWNQPQHF. Together with reference TRBV19 and TRBJ1-5, the CDR3 gives the full variable domain: DGGITQSPKYLFRKEGQNVTLSCEQNLNHDAMYWYRQDPGQGLRLIYYSQIVNDFQKGDIAEGYSVSREKKESFPLTVTSAQKNPTAFYLCASSIGTKGWNQPQHFGDGTRLSIL.

The chain joins TRBV24-1 to TRBJ1-2, with a weak D call TRBD1 (5 bases). The CDR3 has 14 amino acids. V shed 4 bases and J shed 1 base, with 9 bases lying between them. The germline gives CDR1 KGHDR, CDR2 SFDVKD. The CDR3 nucleotides read TGTGCCACCAGTGACCACAGGCGTAACTATGGCTACACCTTC. The encoded protein is CATSDHRRNYGYTF.

The V call is TRBV3-1 (or the pseudogene TRBV3-2), the J call TRBJ1-3; unclear D gene. Trimming cost V 4 bases and J 0 bases, with 10 bases left between them. The CDR3 covers 15 residues. CDR1 and CDR2 (germline): LGHDT, YNNKEL (reference sequence). CDR3 in amino acids: CASSPVRVSGNTIYF. The CDR3 bases are TGTGCCAGCAGCCCGGTACGGGTCTCTGGAAACACCATATATTTT.

The chain employs TRBV5-1 and TRBJ2-3; 8 bases fit TRBD2. V trimming: 4 bases; J trimming: 2 bases; junction bases outside the gene matches: 6. The CDR3 contains 15 residues. The V gene's germline CDR1 is SGHRS and CDR2 YFSETQ. The CDR3 sequence: CASSDAGGFTDTQYF. As DNA, the CDR3 is TGCGCCAGCAGCGACGCGGGGGGCTTCACAGATACGCAGTATTTT. Filled out from reference TRBV5-1 and TRBJ2-3, the complete variable domain reads KAGVTQTPRYLIKTRGQQVTLSCSPISGHRSVSWYQQTPGQGLQFLFEYFSETQRNKGNFPGRFSGRQFSNSRSEMNVSTLELGDSALYLCASSDAGGFTDTQYFGPGTRLTVL.

The chain couples TRBV29-1 to TRBJ1-1; no reliable D call. The CDR3 sequence is 13 residues long. CDR1 SQVTM and CDR2 ANQGSEA come from the germline V gene. V dropped 4 bases and J dropped 1 base, with 10 bases sitting between them. CDR3 nucleotides: TGCAGCGTTGCAGAGGGCACGAACACTGAAGCTTTCTTT. As protein: CSVAEGTNTEAFF.

The chain combines TRBV11-2 with TRBJ1-1, with TRBD1 as a possible D gene (5 bases). Between the trimmed V and J ends, which lost 1 base and 0 bases, there was a span of 9 bases. Per germline, CDR1 SGHAT and CDR2 FQNNGV. The CDR3 covers 15 residues. The CDR3 protein is CASSLVSGLNTEAFF. CDR3 coding DNA: TGTGCCAGCAGCTTAGTATCAGGGCTGAACACTGAAGCTTTCTTT.

CDR3 in amino acids: CASSPGGDYGYTF. CDR3 coding DNA: TGTGCCAGCTCACCAGGGGGGGACTATGGCTACACCTTC. This chain connects TRBV18 to TRBJ1-2; D is possibly TRBD1 (5 bases). The V end lost 2 bases, the J end lost 3 bases, and 7 bases lay between the germline ends. The CDR3 covers 13 residues. Germline V gene lookup returns CDR1 KGHSH and CDR2 LQKENI. The entire variable domain, with the rest obtained from reference TRBV18 and TRBJ1-2, is as follows: NAGVMQNPRHLVRRRGQEARLRCSPMKGHSHVYWYRQLPEEGLKFMVYLQKENIIDESGMPKERFSAEFPKEGPSILRIQQVVRGDSAAYFCASSPGGDYGYTFGSGTRLTVV.

The chain employs TRBV7-2 and TRBJ1-1; D gene uncertain. Germline-derived CDR1 and CDR2 are SGHTA and FQGNSA. The ends were cut back, 3 bases at V and 2 bases at J, with 10 bases in the middle. The CDR3 consists of 14 residues. Here the CDR3 reads CASSFGQANTEAFF. Written as DNA, the CDR3 is TGTGCCAGCAGCTTTGGTCAGGCTAACACTGAAGCTTTCTTT. The complete variable domain, with remaining parts taken from reference TRBV7-2 and TRBJ1-1, reads GAGVSQSPSNKVTEKGKDVELRCDPISGHTALYWYRQSLGQGLEFLIYFQGNSAPDKSGLPSDRFSAERTGGSVSTLTIQRTQQEDSAVYLCASSFGQANTEAFFGQGTRLTVV.

The chain carries TRBV4-1 and TRBJ1-5; 7 nucleotides align to TRBD1. Per the germline V gene, CDR1 is MGHRA and CDR2 is YSYEKL. This CDR3 is 14 amino acids long. With 4 bases clipped from V and 6 bases from J, the junction kept 6 bases outside the gene matches. The CDR3 DNA follows: TGCGCCAGCAGCCCATCACAGGGGATTCAGCCCCAGCATTTT. Translation gives CASSPSQGIQPQHF.

The CDR3 sequence is CASSQVPTGVTDTQYF. For the CDR3, the DNA is TGCGCCAGCAGCCAAGTCCCAACAGGGGTAACAGATACGCAGTATTTT. This chain connects TRBV4-1 to TRBJ2-3; 7 nucleotides agree with TRBD1. V lost 1 base and J lost 3; bases outside the gene matches: 7. CDR3 length equals 16 residues. The V gene's germline CDR1 is MGHRA and CDR2 YSYEKL.

The chain joins TRBV27 to TRBJ2-5; D perhaps matches TRBD1 (6 bases). The CDR3 has 15 residues. The ends were cut back, 8 bases at V and 4 bases at J, with 20 bases in the middle. The V gene's germline CDR1 is MNHEY and CDR2 SMNVEV (reference sequence). DNA of the CDR3: TGTGCCAGCTCCTTTATGGGGGCCGAGAGAGAGACCCAGTACTTC. Its protein is CASSFMGAERETQYF.

The chain has TRBV6-5 and TRBJ2-1; 9 bases fit TRBD2. Germline CDR1 MNHEY, CDR2 SVGAGI. The length of the CDR3 is 15 residues. Trimming at V came to 10 bases and at J to 8 bases, leaving 15 bases not matched to a gene. In DNA, the CDR3 is TGTGCCACCGAATCTAGCGGGGTCCGTTTGCATGAGCAGTTCTTC. It yields the protein CATESSGVRLHEQFF.

V and J are TRBV19 and TRBJ2-2; D is perhaps TRBD1 (5 bases). V shed 1 base and J shed 9 bases, with 21 bases lying between them. Germline V lookup: CDR1 LNHDA, CDR2 SQIVND (reference sequence). The length of the CDR3 is 17 residues. The CDR3 DNA reads as TGTGCCAGTAGTATAGTCCGCCCCCAGGGTTTCGAAAGGGAGCTGTTTTTT. Translation gives CASSIVRPQGFERELFF.

This chain connects TRBV30 to TRBJ1-6; unclear D gene. The V end was cut by 3 bases, the J end by 6 bases, with 15 bases between. The CDR3 is 15 residues long. From germline, CDR1 is GTSNPN and CDR2 SVGIG (reference sequence). CDR3 in DNA: TGTGCCTGGAGGCACTTCTTTTCCCCTAATTCACCCCTCCACTTT. Translated, it gives CAWRHFFSPNSPLHF.

The chain carries TRBV4-1 and TRBJ1-1; D unresolved. The length of the CDR3 is 14 residues. From germline, CDR1 is MGHRA and CDR2 YSYEKL. Trimming left V 4 bases short and J 4 bases short, with 13 bases between. DNA for the CDR3: TGCGCCAGCAGCCTACGTACACCTTTCACTGAAGCTTTCTTT. Its translation is CASSLRTPFTEAFF.

Only a few counts were recorded for this clone. The chain uses TRBV10-3 and TRBJ1-2; D remains unclear. Germline CDR1 reads ENHRY; CDR2 reads SYGVKD. With 3 bases removed from V and 9 bases from J, the gap between germline ends came to 8 bases. This CDR3 has 11 residues. The CDR3 protein is CAISESASYTF. Here the CDR3 DNA reads TGTGCCATCAGTGAAAGCGCGAGCTACACCTTC.

This chain links TRBV7-8 with TRBJ1-2; maybe TRBD1 (6 bases). V was trimmed by 0 bases and J by 7 bases, leaving 15 bases between them. The length of the CDR3 is 15 residues. Germline CDR1 SGHVS, CDR2 FQNEAQ. CDR3 protein: CASSLAGQGRGGYTF. DNA of the CDR3: TGTGCCAGCAGCTTAGCGGGTCAGGGGAGAGGTGGCTACACCTTC.

The chain combines TRBV15 with TRBJ1-2; D call uncertain. CDR3 size: 15 residues. Trimming removed 5 bases at V and 5 bases at J, with 18 bases between. Germline assignment: CDR1 LNHNV and CDR2 YYDKDF (reference sequence). CDR3 amino acids: CATSGAREDRYGYTF. The CDR3 DNA sequence: TGTGCCACCAGCGGTGCGAGGGAAGATAGGTATGGCTACACCTTC.

The count of this clone is one. The rearrangement joins TRBV30 to TRBJ1-2; D perhaps matches TRBD1 (6 bases). The CDR3 length is 13 residues. Trimming removed 1 base at V and 2 bases at J, with 8 bases between. CDR1 and CDR2 from the germline V gene are GTSNPN and SVGIG (reference sequence). The DNA for the CDR3 is TGTGCCTGGAGTGCTGGACAGAACTATGGCTACACCTTC. As protein: CAWSAGQNYGYTF.

This sequence joins TRBV30 and TRBJ1-3; tentatively, D is TRBD1 (5 bases). The CDR3 is made up of 17 amino acids. CDR1 GTSNPN and CDR2 SVGIG come from the germline V gene (reference sequence). Trimming left V 2 bases short and J 0 bases short, with 17 bases between. CDR3 nucleotides: TGTGCCTGGAGTTCATTCGACAGTCTTACCTCTGGAAACACCATATATTTT. Encoded protein: CAWSSFDSLTSGNTIYF.

With regard to this clone: One end of the junction does not line up with germline, which may come from a read error. The rearrangement uses TRBV2 and TRBJ1-2, with D unresolved. The germline gives CDR1 SNHLY, CDR2 FYNNEI. The CDR3 is made up of 11 amino acids. The CDR3 bases are TGTGCCAGCAGTACCGCGAGGTGGTCCTTCTTC. Translation gives CASSTARWSFF.

This sequence joins TRBV2 and TRBJ2-7; D gene ambiguous. The CDR3 extends over 13 amino acids. V lost 4 bases to trimming and J lost 2 bases, with 9 bases between them. The germline gives CDR1 SNHLY, CDR2 FYNNEI. The CDR3 bases are TGTGCCAGCAGTGGGGCAGAGACCTACGAGCAGTACGTC. Amino acids: CASSGAETYEQYV.

This clone has only a few counts. The V call is TRBV6-5, the J call TRBJ2-2; 10 bases fit TRBD2. Germline loops: CDR1 MNHEY, CDR2 SVGAGI. The J segment lost 1 base and the V segment lost 4 bases, leaving 0 bases of the junction unmatched. The CDR3 spans 15 residues. CDR3 residues: CASSSSGGNTGELFF. CDR3 coding DNA: TGTGCCAGCAGTTCTAGCGGGGGGAACACCGGGGAGCTGTTTTTT.

The chain carries TRBV7-3 and TRBJ1-2; 7 bases are a match to TRBD1. The J segment lost 4 bases and the V segment lost 5 bases, leaving 7 bases of the junction unmatched. CDR1 and CDR2 (germline): SGHTA, FQGTGA. The CDR3 is 14 amino acids. This chain's CDR3 is CASSRGTDPYGYTF. CDR3 nucleotides: TGTGCCAGCAGCCGCGGGACAGACCCCTATGGCTACACCTTC.

The V and J genes are TRBV10-3 and TRBJ1-2; 9 bases are shared with TRBD1. This CDR3 comprises 15 residues. Germline V lookup: CDR1 ENHRY, CDR2 SYGVKD. V gave up 0 bases and J gave up 7 bases; unmatched junction bases: 6. CDR3 DNA: TGTGCCATCAGTGAGTCTCCGGGACAGGGCTCTGGCTACACCTTC. Translating it yields CAISESPGQGSGYTF.

Regarding this clone: One junction end does not reproduce the germline sequence, and a read error may be involved. This rearrangement joins TRBV15 to TRBJ1-4; TRBD1 agrees at 10 bases. The CDR3 is made up of 16 amino acids. Germline V lookup: CDR1 LNHNV, CDR2 YYDKDF (reference sequence). This chain's CDR3 is CATSRDRGPPNEKLFF. The CDR3 nucleotides read TGTGCCACCAGCCGAGACAGGGGGCCGCCTAATGAAAAACTGTTTTTT.

The chain uses TRBV2 and TRBJ1-5; perhaps TRBD1 as D (6 bases). The CDR3 is 16 residues long. Per germline, CDR1 SNHLY and CDR2 FYNNEI. Trimming removed 6 bases at V and 0 bases at J, with 15 bases between. CDR3 sequence: CASRQDSRNSNQPQHF. The CDR3 region has the DNA TGTGCCAGCAGACAGGACAGCAGAAATAGCAATCAGCCCCAGCATTTT. The full variable domain, with the rest looked up from reference TRBV2 and TRBJ1-5, is EPEVTQTPSHQVTQMGQEVILRCVPISNHLYFYWYRQILGQKVEFLVSFYNNEISEKSEIFDDQFSVERPDGSNFTLKIRSTKLEDSAMYFCASRQDSRNSNQPQHFGDGTRLSIL.

The gene calls are TRBV18 and TRBJ2-1; 9 nucleotides line up with TRBD2. Germline-derived CDR1 and CDR2 are KGHSH and LQKENI. V lost 3 bases to trimming and J lost 7 bases; unmatched junction nucleotides: 7. The CDR3 spans 15 residues. CDR3 sequence reads: CASSPVGGGANEQFF. CDR3 nucleotides: TGTGCCAGCTCACCCGTGGGCGGGGGGGCGAATGAGCAGTTCTTC.

The V call is TRBV5-6, the J call TRBJ2-3, with 10 bases identical to TRBD2. V lost 0 bases and J lost 0; bases outside the gene matches: 7. The length of the CDR3 is 18 residues. Germline lookup yields CDR1 SGHDT and CDR2 YYEEEE. The CDR3 spells CASSLERAGGQSTDTQYF. The CDR3 coding sequence is TGTGCCAGCAGCTTGGAACGAGCGGGGGGGCAGAGCACAGATACGCAGTATTTT.

This clone was picked up one time. This chain links TRBV4-3 with TRBJ1-2; 7 bases align to TRBD1. The germline gives CDR1 LGHNA, CDR2 YSLEER. The V and J ends lost 3 bases and 4 bases, in that order; junction bases with no gene match: 5. CDR3 length: 14 amino acids. DNA for the CDR3: TGCGCCAGCAGCCAGCGTTCAGGGGGCTATGGCTACACCTTC. Amino acid sequence: CASSQRSGGYGYTF.

This chain joins TRBV2 and TRBJ2-1; 7 nucleotides line up with TRBD1. This CDR3 comprises 21 residues. CDR1 SNHLY and CDR2 FYNNEI come from the germline V gene. V trimming: 5 bases; J trimming: 1 base; junction bases outside the gene matches: 23. The CDR3 region has the DNA TGTGCCAGCAGTTCATTTGGGCAGGGGGAGTCCTTACTCAGGTCCTACAATGAGCAGTTCTTC. This gives the protein CASSSFGQGESLLRSYNEQFF.